This T cell receptor (beta chain) was sequenced during a study of T cell responses to AZD1222 COVID-19 vaccine. Study-wide background: Pooled together were second doses at about 4 or about 12 weeks. Study-wide results and caveats: Close to half of all spike-specific TCRs reportedly target regions of the variants that are unmutated. Spike-specific TCR repertoires showed rising breadth and depth after two AZD1222 doses. Donors were mostly white British, more females; clonal diversity possibly underestimated.

Using immunoSEQ multiplex PCR, the repertoire was profiled, and TCRdb retains in-frame clones only, with some absent. This table holds some 91,000 clones, just over 90% found once. With respect to this clone: Antigen unknown.

This clonotype was sampled from an adult in good health. This material consisted of peripheral blood, taken on day 0 of AZD1222 vaccination.

CDR3 bases: TGTGCCAGTAGTATACAGGGACTCTCTTCCTACAATGAGCAGTTCTTC. Encoded protein: CASSIQGLSSYNEQFF. The chain is built from TRBV19 and TRBJ2-1; a possible D gene is TRBD2 (6 bases). This CDR3 spans 16 amino acids. Germline V gene data show CDR1 as LNHDA and CDR2 as SQIVND (reference sequence). Trimming cost V 2 bases and J 1 base, with 12 bases left between them.